This TCR beta chain was sequenced during a study of OX40 agonist ivuxolimab in advanced cancers. Study at large: The treatment was a fully human IgG2 OX40 agonist, ivuxolimab. A male proportion of just over 80% was recorded, with mean age about 60 years and range about 20 to 79.

Generated by immunoSEQ multiplex PCR, the TCRdb table keeps only in-frame clones and is missing some. The sample includes 70,000 to 80,000 clones, approximately 86% of them seen just once. This CDR3 contains 14 residues. Trimming removed 3 bases from V and 4 bases from J, with 9 bases in between. The germline V gene has CDR1 SGHAT and CDR2 FQNNGV. This clonotype originated in an adult with an advanced solid tumor such as melanoma, head and neck, liver or kidney cancer. V usage is TRBV11-2 and J usage is TRBJ1-4; tentatively, D is TRBD1 (5 bases). The sample in question was CD4+ or CD8+ T cells sorted from blood, obtained in a trial of the OX40 agonist ivuxolimab. This chain's CDR3 is CASSFTGYNEKLFF. CDR3 sequence (DNA): TGTGCCAGCAGCTTCACAGGATATAATGAAAAACTGTTTTTT. The variable domain in full, with the rest retrieved from reference TRBV11-2 and TRBJ1-4, is EAGVAQSPRYKIIEKRQSVAFWCNPISGHATLYWYQQILGQGPKLLIQFQNNGVVDDSQLPKDRFSAERLKGVDSTLKIQPAKLEDSAVYLCASSFTGYNEKLFFGSGTQLSVL.